This record concerns one T cell receptor (beta chain) sequence. What it binds is unknown. TCRdb reprocessed the RT-PCR reads with MiXCR, giving one entry per CDR3 protein. This sample yields some 190,000 distinct CDR3 sequences, of which approximately 14% are seen a single time; 26% belongs to the top ten. Trimming stripped 5 bases from V and 2 bases from J, with 16 bases between. This CDR3 comprises 15 residues. CDR1 and CDR2 from the germline V gene are SGHTA and FQGNSA. The source of the sample is a study of response to subunit inactivated influenza vaccine. Broader study findings: Each seasonal influenza vaccination, the authors suggested, recruits few new T cells.

The chain is built from TRBV7-2 and TRBJ2-7; maybe TRBD2 (6 bases). This clonotype was obtained from a man in his fifties who received an inactivated influenza vaccine. The specimen comprised CD8+ T cells sorted from PBMCs, sampled 4 to 6 days after vaccination. The CDR3 sequence is CASSIDGGKTYEQYF. CDR3 DNA: TGTGCCAGCAGCATCGACGGGGGAAAGACCTACGAGCAGTACTTC.